A selection of T cell receptor beta chains follows, all from one sample in a study of blood T cell repertoires in COVID-19. TCRdb keeps only in-frame clones here, not all; method: immunoSEQ multiplex PCR. The sample lists under 200,000 clones, 90% occurring once. The source material was peripheral blood. Receptors originate from a man aged 45-65 years with acute or convalescent COVID-19. Each CDR3 is given without its conserved first and last residue. Expanded clones are given a class, and other clones once, few, many or no size at all.

>TRBV7-8|once|14
ASSLAARGASYEQY
>TRBV11-3|-|15
ASSRSALGLVAGELF
>TRBV15|-|12
ATSRDRAQETQY
>TRBV28|-|17
ASSLNPTLVGRAGGELF
>TRBV20-1|-|9
SARDGLQAF
>TRBV3-1/TRBV3-2|-|11
ASSQIGQDGYT
>TRBV7-8|-|14
ASSLAGQTITDTQY
>TRBV9|-|14
ASSEIDRAGVGELF
>TRBV6-1|-|15
ASSEVVGGTVNYGYT
>TRBV28|-|11
ASSLTVNTEAF
>TRBV6-7|-|17
ASGLRDRGLADQWNEQF
>TRBV28|once|11
ASSLKTGQPQH
>TRBV7-2|-|13
ASSLVLTANYGYT
>TRBV18|-|14
ASSPATPPSYNEQF
>TRBV27|once|12
ASGPGGPLIEQF
>TRBV5-6|-|12
ASSSQGSHYGYT
>TRBV29-1|-|11
SVAERGDQPQH
>TRBV6-5|-|11
ASRTGGNQPQH
>TRBV4-2|once|11
ASSQIQGWEQY
>TRBV6-5|-|12
ASSRSGRANEQF
>TRBV28|-|12
ASSPDAGGYGYT
>TRBV6-5|-|12
ASLPGQGNYGYT
>TRBV28|-|12
ASSGGRSDYGYT
>TRBV19|once|13
ASSIMGGATDTQY
>TRBV2|-|15
ASSEEGGAPGANVLT
>TRBV19|-|16
ASSTPGRTGDFHSPLH
>TRBV29-1|-|11
SLTRYLGNEQF
>TRBV30|-|11
AWSVSSGNTIY
>TRBV30|-|13
AWSRRTGGNSPLH
>TRBV27|few|15
ASSLGARLAGTGELF
>TRBV18|-|14
ASSPMARQGWSEAF
>TRBV7-9|-|15
ASSLPRGRGANEKLF
>TRBV9|-|13
ASSEGGGGYYGYT
>TRBV5-1|-|12
ASSTASGTGTQY
>TRBV28|-|14
ASSSPASGRTDTQY
>TRBV30|-|11
ATTGPSDSEQF
>TRBV27|-|11
ASSLSHRVEAF
>TRBV7-2|-|14
ASSPPTSGPGGTQY
>TRBV5-1|once|13
ASSSGQGEFLEQY
>TRBV9|-|14
ASSVALLGDYNEQF
>TRBV4-3|-|15
ASSQPGTRGANEKLF
>TRBV28|-|15
ASQTTGQGTTNQPQH